The TCR beta chain under discussion was sequenced for a study of T cells expressing NK-cell markers. Study-level information: The eight sequenced donors comprised seven who were HCMV-seropositive and one who was seronegative.

5'RACE template switching with UMIs generated TCR beta cDNA. TCRdb derives one entry per CDR3 protein from the 5' RACE reads, leaving out DNA. This table holds approximately 150,000 distinct CDR3 sequences. Whole-study findings and limits: Of the CD8+ T cells in roughly 6 donors, about 1.0-8% belonged to dominant NKG2C+ clonotypes. Where a few donors were concerned, these clonotypes also led the CD3+CD56-NKG2C+ fraction.

The CDR3 totals 17 residues. The germline V gene encodes CDR1 SGDLS and CDR2 YYNGEE. Notes on this clonotype: What it binds is unknown.

This receptor was taken from a man aged 18 to 30 in good health. The V gene is TRBV9, the J gene TRBJ1-6. The specimen was blood T cells: a sorted CD56 or NKG2C T cell subset, CD4+ or CD8+ T cells, or bulk PBMC T cells (not recorded which). CDR3 loop: CASSRRRWSSYNSPLHF.